This passage covers 12 T cell receptor beta chains from one sample sequenced in a study of CD8+ T cells in alopecia areata. cDNA serving as the sequencing template came from extracted, reverse transcribed RNA. TCRdb keeps only in-frame clones here, not all; method: immunoSEQ multiplex PCR. The table has fewer than 250,000 clones, less than 65% seen once. The treatment was: oral pan-JAK inhibitor, 5-10 mg twice daily. The sample consisted of CD4+ T cells sorted from blood, taken at week 4, from a patient treated with tofacitinib. The receptors shown here come from a human donor with alopecia areata.

This clone was picked up one time. The V gene is TRBV7-9, the J gene TRBJ1-5; D is ambiguous. Per germline, CDR1 SEHNR and CDR2 FQNEAQ (reference sequence). V gave up 5 bases and J gave up 0 bases, with 5 bases separating them. The CDR3 sequence is 13 residues long. CDR3 sequence: CASSLLSNQPQHF. CDR3 DNA sequence: TGTGCCAGCAGCCTCCTTAGCAATCAGCCCCAGCATTTT.

V usage is TRBV30 and J usage is TRBJ2-3; no reliable D call. This CDR3 has 13 amino acids. Trimming cost V 2 bases and J 1 base, with 7 bases left between them. Germline V gene lookup returns CDR1 GTSNPN and CDR2 SVGIG (reference sequence). CDR3 amino acids: CAWSPSRTDTQYF. CDR3 DNA: TGTGCCTGGAGTCCGTCCCGCACAGATACGCAGTATTTT.

The genes are TRBV23-1 and TRBJ2-5, with 9 bases that match TRBD2. TRBV23-1 is identified as an open reading frame with a role that is uncertain. V gave up 0 bases and J gave up 5 bases; unmatched junction bases: 13. This CDR3 has 18 residues. The CDR3 sequence: CASSQSPGLAADSETQYF. The CDR3 DNA is TGCGCCAGCAGTCAATCGCCGGGACTAGCCGCCGATTCGGAGACCCAGTACTTC.

This clone was observed a few times. The chain has TRBV29-1 and TRBJ1-2; 7 bases map to TRBD1. The germline gives CDR1 SQVTM, CDR2 ANQGSEA. V was pared by 7 bases and J by 4 bases, with 9 bases of the junction left unmatched. This CDR3 comprises 13 residues. CDR3: CSAIPRGAYGYTF. CDR3 coding DNA: TGCAGCGCCATACCCAGGGGGGCCTATGGCTACACCTTC. The whole variable domain, filled in from reference TRBV29-1 and TRBJ1-2, reads SAVISQKPSRDICQRGTSLTIQCQVDSQVTMMFWYRQQPGQSLTLIATANQGSEATYESGFVIDKFPISRPNLTFSTLTVSNMSPEDSSIYLCSAIPRGAYGYTFGSGTRLTVV.

The CDR3 here is CASSPHGSSYNEQFF. CDR3 DNA sequence: TGTGCCAGCAGCCCCCACGGGAGCTCCTACAATGAGCAGTTCTTC. V usage is TRBV7-9 and J usage is TRBJ2-1, with D perhaps matching TRBD2 (6 bases). The V gene's germline CDR1 is SEHNR and CDR2 FQNEAQ (reference sequence). The CDR3 covers 15 residues. Trimming cost V 5 bases and J 0 bases, with 11 bases left between them. The full variable domain, rest sourced from reference TRBV7-9 and TRBJ2-1, is DTGVSQNPRHKITKRGQNVTFRCDPISEHNRLYWYRQTLGQGPEFLTYFQNEAQLEKSRLLSDRFSAERPKGSFSTLEIQRTEQGDSAMYLCASSPHGSSYNEQFFGPGTRLTVL.

V is TRBV18 and J is TRBJ2-5; TRBD1 is a possible D gene (5 bases). V gave up 2 bases and J gave up 1 base, with 8 bases separating them. The germline CDR1 and CDR2 sequences are KGHSH and LQKENI. The length of the CDR3 is 14 residues. CDR3 bases: TGTGCCAGCTCACCAAACAGGCTCCAAGAGACCCAGTACTTC. Its protein is CASSPNRLQETQYF. The full variable domain, in which reference TRBV18 and TRBJ2-5 provide the parts outside the CDR3, is NAGVMQNPRHLVRRRGQEARLRCSPMKGHSHVYWYRQLPEEGLKFMVYLQKENIIDESGMPKERFSAEFPKEGPSILRIQQVVRGDSAAYFCASSPNRLQETQYFGPGTRLLVL.

The chain carries TRBV2 and TRBJ2-3, with 9 bases fitting TRBD1. CDR3 size: 17 residues. The junction had 10 bases not matched to a gene; V was cut back by 6 bases and J by 0 bases. Germline CDR1 reads SNHLY; CDR2 reads FYNNEI. CDR3 in DNA: TGTGCCAGCAGGTCCCCGACAGGGGGATCTAGCACAGATACGCAGTATTTT. This gives the protein CASRSPTGGSSTDTQYF.

This chain links TRBV7-9 with TRBJ2-5; possible D gene TRBD2, 6 bases. Germline V gene sequence: CDR1 SEHNR, CDR2 FQNEAQ (reference sequence). This CDR3 is built from 17 residues. The ends were cut back, 4 bases at V and 5 bases at J, with 23 bases in the middle. CDR3 DNA sequence: TGTGCCAGCAGCTCCCTACCGCTAGCGATTTTTGGGGAGACCCAGTACTTC. This sequence encodes CASSSLPLAIFGETQYF.

This clone appeared a few times. The rearrangement links TRBV7-9 to TRBJ2-5; 11 nucleotides match TRBD2. J lost 4 bases, V lost 5 bases, and 18 bases had no gene match. The CDR3 covers 19 residues. Germline CDR1 and CDR2: SEHNR and FQNEAQ (reference sequence). The CDR3 sequence: CASSPSTSGGRRPRETQYF. The CDR3 DNA reads TGTGCCAGCAGCCCCAGTACTAGCGGGGGCCGGAGACCCAGAGAGACCCAGTACTTC.

The V call is TRBV4-3, the J call TRBJ2-7, with D unresolved. CDR3 length: 16 residues. Germline CDR1 and CDR2: LGHNA and YSLEER. V was clipped by 0 bases and J by 2 bases, with 14 bases between them. The CDR3 spells CASSQDVGRTAYEQYF. CDR3 nucleotides: TGCGCCAGCAGCCAAGATGTAGGCAGAACTGCCTACGAGCAGTACTTC.

This clone was detected only a few times. The V call is TRBV29-1, the J call TRBJ1-4, with TRBD1 identical over 12 bases. The germline V gene has CDR1 SQVTM and CDR2 ANQGSEA. V dropped 7 bases and J dropped 7; count of bases not matched to a gene: 7. This CDR3 contains 14 residues. CDR3 nucleotide sequence: TGCAGCGCCACTGGGACAGGGGGCATTGAAAAACTGTTTTTT. This encodes CSATGTGGIEKLFF.

The J gene is TRBJ1-6, the V gene TRBV5-1; D is possibly TRBD1 (6 bases). The CDR3 runs to 14 residues. Trimming removed 4 bases at V and 5 bases at J, with 10 bases between. Looked up from germline, CDR1 is SGHRS and CDR2 is YFSETQ. DNA for the CDR3: TGCGCCAGCAGCCAGGGGAGTGATAATTCACCCCTCCACTTT. It translates to CASSQGSDNSPLHF.